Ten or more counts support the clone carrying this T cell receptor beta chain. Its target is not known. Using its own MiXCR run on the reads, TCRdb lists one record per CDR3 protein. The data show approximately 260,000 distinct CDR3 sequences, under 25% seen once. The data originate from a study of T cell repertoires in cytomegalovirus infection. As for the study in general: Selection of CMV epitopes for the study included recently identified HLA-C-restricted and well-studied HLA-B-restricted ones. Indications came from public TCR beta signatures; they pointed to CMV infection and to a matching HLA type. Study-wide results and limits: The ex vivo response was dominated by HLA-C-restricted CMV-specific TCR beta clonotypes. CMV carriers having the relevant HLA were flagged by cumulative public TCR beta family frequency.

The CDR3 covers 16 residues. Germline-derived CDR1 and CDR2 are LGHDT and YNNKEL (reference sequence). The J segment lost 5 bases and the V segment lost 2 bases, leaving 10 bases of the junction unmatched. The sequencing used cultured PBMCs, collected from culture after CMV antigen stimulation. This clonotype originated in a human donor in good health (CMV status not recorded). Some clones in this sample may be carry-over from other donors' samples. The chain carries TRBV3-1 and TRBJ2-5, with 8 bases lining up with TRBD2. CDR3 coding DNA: TGTGCCAGCAGCCAAAGACTAGCGAAATCGTATGAGACCCAGTACTTC. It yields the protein CASSQRLAKSYETQYF.